This TCR beta chain was sequenced during a study of cytomegalovirus exposure and HLA in healthy donors. The study, taken as a whole, reports: Presence/absence analyses treated sequencing depth as roughly uniform across donors. Prior analysis indicated that the majority of TCR beta V segments exhibited productivity approximately 87% or approximately 30% of the time.

These donors, healthy bone marrow donors, were studied. This clone has just a few counts. Its antigen is as yet unknown. Researchers ran the PCR with 60 Vbeta and 13 Jbeta primers. Some clones are missing from TCRdb's copy, which holds only in-frame ones; the method was immunoSEQ multiplex PCR. The sample comprises about 160,000 clones, roughly 80% of which are singletons, and about 2.4% rests with the top ten. The clonotype was recovered from a male donor in good health and CMV-seronegative. The sequenced sample was PBMCs.

Here the CDR3 reads CASSQLISDFAYEQYF. The CDR3 nucleotides read TGCGCCAGCAGCCAACTCATATCCGACTTCGCCTACGAGCAGTACTTC. The chain employs TRBV4-1 and TRBJ2-7, with D unresolved. This CDR3 is 16 amino acids long. Germline-derived CDR1 and CDR2 are MGHRA and YSYEKL. V was pared by 2 bases and J by 2 bases, with 16 bases between.